These 27 T cell receptor beta chains were all obtained from the same sample, sequenced in a study of shared clonotypes between healthy human individuals. Repertoires were generated with immunoSEQ multiplex PCR, while TCRdb's copy carries only in-frame clones and drops some. The sample records 2 million to 3 million clones, over 85% being singletons. The sequenced sample consisted of naive CD4+ T cells from PBMCs. Subset specified: CD45RA+ positively selected. Receptor source: a man between 18 and 29 years old in good health. Some clones in this sample may be carry-over from other donors' samples.

The chain has TRBV18 and TRBJ2-1; D remains ambiguous. The CDR3 covers 16 residues. The germline V gene encodes CDR1 KGHSH and CDR2 LQKENI. Between the trimmed V and J ends, which lost 0 bases and 1 base, there was a span of 10 bases. The CDR3 sequence: CASSPPSARSYNEQFF. The CDR3 DNA reads TGTGCCAGCTCACCACCGTCAGCCCGATCCTACAATGAGCAGTTCTTC.

This chain uses TRBV28 with TRBJ2-3; maybe TRBD2 (5 bases). The CDR3 loop spans 12 amino acids. Germline CDR1 and CDR2: MDHEN and SYDVKM. The V end lost 5 bases, the J end lost 7 bases, and 10 bases lay between the germline ends. Here the CDR3 DNA reads TGTGCCAGCAGTGCCCTCGGGAATACGCAGTATTTT. Residues: CASSALGNTQYF.

This rearrangement joins TRBV5-4 to TRBJ1-2, with D perhaps matching TRBD1 (5 bases). Trimming shortened V by 0 bases and J by 5 bases, and 17 bases separated the two germline ends. CDR1 and CDR2 (germline): SGHNT, YYREEE (reference sequence). The CDR3 extends over 16 amino acids. The CDR3 DNA reads TGTGCCAGCAGCTTGGGGGGCAGGGCCGTGGGGTATGGCTACACCTTC. Amino acid sequence: CASSLGGRAVGYGYTF. The complete variable domain, with remaining parts taken from reference TRBV5-4 and TRBJ1-2, reads ETGVTQSPTHLIKTRGQQVTLRCSSQSGHNTVSWYQQALGQGPQFIFQYYREEENGRGNFPPRFSGLQFPNYSSELNVNALELDDSALYLCASSLGGRAVGYGYTFGSGTRLTVV.

This clone was counted once. The chain combines TRBV28 with TRBJ2-3, with TRBD2 identical over 9 bases. Germline trimming cut 8 bases from V and 7 bases from J; bases unmatched to any gene: 10. Germline CDR1 MDHEN, CDR2 SYDVKM. The CDR3 spans 14 residues. CDR3 amino acids: CASRGAGGANTQYF. The DNA for the CDR3 is TGTGCCAGCCGAGGGGCGGGAGGGGCAAATACGCAGTATTTT.

The chain carries TRBV2 and TRBJ1-2, with 9 bases aligning to TRBD1. The V gene end was trimmed by 5 bases and the J gene end by 6 bases; junction bases not matched to a gene: 7. Germline CDR1 SNHLY, CDR2 FYNNEI. This CDR3 contains 14 residues. CDR3 coding DNA: TGTGCCAGCAGTACCGGGACAGGGTATCATGGCTACACCTTC. Its translation is CASSTGTGYHGYTF. The entire variable domain, with the rest obtained from reference TRBV2 and TRBJ1-2, is as follows: EPEVTQTPSHQVTQMGQEVILRCVPISNHLYFYWYRQILGQKVEFLVSFYNNEISEKSEIFDDQFSVERPDGSNFTLKIRSTKLEDSAMYFCASSTGTGYHGYTFGSGTRLTVV.

The chain employs TRBV15 and TRBJ2-7; perhaps TRBD1 as D (6 bases). V was pared by 6 bases and J by 5 bases, with 17 bases between. The CDR3 has 14 amino acids. The germline gives CDR1 LNHNV, CDR2 YYDKDF (reference sequence). The CDR3 DNA is TGTGCCACCAGGTCTGACAGGAGCAGTAACGAGCAGTACTTC. It yields the protein CATRSDRSSNEQYF.

The chain uses TRBV4-3 and TRBJ1-2; maybe TRBD1 (6 bases). V lost 0 bases, J lost 3 bases, and 11 bases lay in between. The CDR3 contains 15 residues. CDR1 is LGHNA and CDR2 is YSLEER in the germline V gene. The CDR3 region is CASSQDRQAYYGYTF. The CDR3 coding sequence is TGCGCCAGCAGCCAAGACCGACAGGCCTACTATGGCTACACCTTC.

V is TRBV5-1 and J is TRBJ2-2, with D possibly TRBD2 on 6 matching bases. V shed 2 bases and J shed 5 bases, with 13 bases lying between them. The CDR3 is made up of 15 amino acids. Germline V gene sequence: CDR1 SGHRS, CDR2 YFSETQ. The chain's CDR3 is CASSLGAGGTGELFF. For the CDR3, the DNA is TGCGCCAGCAGCTTAGGGGCCGGAGGGACCGGGGAGCTGTTTTTT.

This clone was counted a few times. This chain joins TRBV28 and TRBJ1-1, with 7 bases fitting TRBD1. Trimming removed 5 bases from V and 9 bases from J; junction bases left unmatched: 12. From germline, CDR1 is MDHEN and CDR2 SYDVKM. The CDR3 totals 14 residues. The CDR3 sequence is CASSLPRQGDQAFF. DNA of the CDR3: TGTGCCAGCAGTCTCCCGAGGCAGGGGGATCAAGCTTTCTTT.

Only one count was recorded for this clone. The V and J genes are TRBV28 and TRBJ2-7; 7 positions agree with TRBD2. CDR3 length: 14 amino acids. Germline CDR1 reads MDHEN; CDR2 reads SYDVKM. V lost 5 bases, J lost 6 bases, and 10 bases stayed unmatched. CDR3 coding DNA: TGTGCCAGCAGTAAGAGCGGGATTAAGCGCGAGCAGTACTTC. This codes for CASSKSGIKREQYF.

This rearrangement joins TRBV19 to TRBJ2-1; 7 nucleotides line up with TRBD2. V lost 4 bases to trimming and J lost 10 bases; unmatched junction nucleotides: 4. The CDR3 is made up of 12 amino acids. Germline CDR1 reads LNHDA; CDR2 reads SQIVND (reference sequence). The CDR3 coding sequence is TGTGCCAGTAGTACGCTAGCGGAGGAGCAGTTCTTC. This translates into CASSTLAEEQFF.

The count of this clone is one. The genes are TRBV2 and TRBJ2-5; no clear D gene. Germline V gene data show CDR1 as SNHLY and CDR2 as FYNNEI. CDR3 length equals 12 residues. Trimming shortened V by 4 bases and J by 9 bases, and 12 bases separated the two germline ends. CDR3 protein: CASSAVLGSQYF. The CDR3 DNA reads as TGTGCCAGCAGTGCGGTCTTAGGGTCCCAGTACTTC.

The chain uses TRBV7-3 and TRBJ1-4; D remains unclear. CDR3 size: 15 residues. Germline values: CDR1 SGHTA, CDR2 FQGTGA. V gave up 5 bases and J gave up 6 bases, with 16 bases separating them. CDR3 loop: CASSTYLVSDEKLFF. The CDR3 bases are TGTGCCAGCAGCACCTATCTTGTGTCGGATGAAAAACTGTTTTTT.

This chain links TRBV9 with TRBJ2-7, with D perhaps assigned TRBD1 or TRBD2 (5 bases each). Germline lookup yields CDR1 SGDLS and CDR2 YYNGEE. This CDR3 contains 16 residues. V lost 4 bases and J lost 2, with 19 bases in between. The CDR3 bases are TGTGCCAGCAGCCCCCGGGACCGCTCTACACCCTACGAGCAGTACTTC. Translated, it gives CASSPRDRSTPYEQYF.

The rearrangement uses TRBV7-2 and TRBJ2-1, with D unresolved. Germline CDR1 is SGHTA and CDR2 is FQGNSA. V was shortened by 2 bases and J by 10 bases, with 12 bases between the two germline ends. CDR3 length: 13 amino acids. This chain's CDR3 is CASSLLSSREQFF. The CDR3 DNA sequence: TGTGCCAGCAGCTTACTCTCGTCCAGGGAGCAGTTCTTC. The variable domain in full, with the rest retrieved from reference TRBV7-2 and TRBJ2-1, is GAGVSQSPSNKVTEKGKDVELRCDPISGHTALYWYRQSLGQGLEFLIYFQGNSAPDKSGLPSDRFSAERTGGSVSTLTIQRTQQEDSAVYLCASSLLSSREQFFGPGTRLTVL.

The J gene is TRBJ2-4, the V gene TRBV2; D might be TRBD1 or TRBD2, each matching 5 bases. CDR3 length equals 15 residues. Trimming removed 8 bases from V and 0 bases from J, with 14 bases in between. Germline assignment: CDR1 SNHLY and CDR2 FYNNEI. CDR3 in amino acids: CASREGTLAKNIQYF. Written as DNA, the CDR3 is TGTGCCAGCCGGGAAGGGACCTTAGCCAAAAACATTCAGTACTTC.

The chain employs TRBV18 and TRBJ2-3; D possibly uses TRBD1 or TRBD2 (5 bases each). Trimming took off 4 bases at V and 5 bases at J, with 22 bases between the two ends. The CDR3 extends over 17 amino acids. Germline V gives CDR1 KGHSH, CDR2 LQKENI. DNA of the CDR3: TGTGCCAGCTCACAACAGGCCGGGCCCTCGAGGGTAGATACGCAGTATTTT. It yields the protein CASSQQAGPSRVDTQYF.

The rearrangement links TRBV5-1 to TRBJ1-4; no clear D. Germline CDR1 SGHRS, CDR2 YFSETQ. This CDR3 spans 17 amino acids. Deletions cut 2 bases from V and 0 bases from J, with 14 bases between. The CDR3 DNA reads as TGCGCCAGCAGCTTTGACGCAGGACCTGCAACTAATGAAAAACTGTTTTTT. Its translation: CASSFDAGPATNEKLFF.

The CDR3 region is CASSLAFIGGSTDTQYF. The CDR3 DNA sequence: TGCGCCAGCAGCTTGGCCTTTATTGGCGGTAGCACAGATACGCAGTATTTT. The chain couples TRBV5-1 to TRBJ2-3; unclear D gene. CDR1 SGHRS and CDR2 YFSETQ come from the germline V gene. The V end was cut by 0 bases, the J end by 0 bases, with 14 bases between. There are 17 residues in the CDR3. The variable domain in full, with the rest retrieved from reference TRBV5-1 and TRBJ2-3, is KAGVTQTPRYLIKTRGQQVTLSCSPISGHRSVSWYQQTPGQGLQFLFEYFSETQRNKGNFPGRFSGRQFSNSRSEMNVSTLELGDSALYLCASSLAFIGGSTDTQYFGPGTRLTVL.

Points on this clone: One end of the junction does not line up with germline, which may come from a read error. This sequence joins TRBV27 and TRBJ1-1; perhaps TRBD1 as D (6 bases). This CDR3 has 13 residues. Germline assignment: CDR1 MNHEY and CDR2 SMNVEV (reference sequence). The CDR3: CASSLYRETEAFF. CDR3 coding DNA: TGTGCCAGCAGCTTATACAGGGAAACTGAAGCTTTCTTT.

The chain uses TRBV30 and TRBJ1-5; weak D call: TRBD1 (6 bases). V shed 5 bases and J shed 1 base, with 15 bases lying between them. CDR3 length equals 15 residues. The V gene's germline CDR1 is GTSNPN and CDR2 SVGIG (reference sequence). CDR3 nucleotides: TGTGCCTGGGGGTTTCTAGGGGGGAGCAATCAGCCCCAGCATTTT. This encodes CAWGFLGGSNQPQHF.

This clone has a handful of counts. J is TRBJ1-5 and V is TRBV28; D gene unclear. The CDR3 has 13 amino acids. The V end was cut by 7 bases, the J end by 0 bases, with 7 bases between. Germline V gene sequence: CDR1 MDHEN, CDR2 SYDVKM. Written as DNA, the CDR3 is TGTGCCAGCAAAAAGTATAGCAATCAGCCCCAGCATTTT. Translated: CASKKYSNQPQHF.

This clone was counted once. The chain employs TRBV11-2 and TRBJ1-1, with 7 bases matching TRBD1. J gave up 5 bases and V 6 bases, and 3 bases lay outside the gene matches. This CDR3 comprises 12 residues. Germline V gives CDR1 SGHAT, CDR2 FQNNGV. CDR3: CASSPGGTEAFF. Written as DNA, the CDR3 is TGTGCCAGCAGTCCAGGGGGAACTGAAGCTTTCTTT.

The J gene is TRBJ2-2, the V gene TRBV27; D is unresolved. Per germline, CDR1 MNHEY and CDR2 SMNVEV (reference sequence). This CDR3 spans 16 amino acids. Trimming cost V 3 bases and J 2 bases, with 13 bases left between them. CDR3 sequence (DNA): TGTGCCAGCAGTTTCTCCGGCTCCATCAACACCGGGGAGCTGTTTTTT. It translates to CASSFSGSINTGELFF.

This chain links TRBV19 with TRBJ2-1, with TRBD2 matching 7 bases. V trimming: 5 bases; J trimming: 3 bases; junction bases outside the gene matches: 4. The CDR3 runs to 14 residues. In germline, CDR1 is LNHDA, CDR2 SQIVND (reference sequence). CDR3 DNA: TGTGCCAGTAGTCCCGGACTAGGCTACAATGAGCAGTTCTTC. Translating gives CASSPGLGYNEQFF. Full variable domain (outside the CDR3, taken from reference TRBV19 and TRBJ2-1): DGGITQSPKYLFRKEGQNVTLSCEQNLNHDAMYWYRQDPGQGLRLIYYSQIVNDFQKGDIAEGYSVSREKKESFPLTVTSAQKNPTAFYLCASSPGLGYNEQFFGPGTRLTVL.

This clone was observed a single time. The chain links TRBV29-1 to TRBJ2-6, with D uncertain. The V end was cut by 6 bases, the J end by 1 base, with 10 bases between. This CDR3 comprises 14 residues. Looked up from germline, CDR1 is SQVTM and CDR2 is ANQGSEA. CDR3: CSVKTQSGANVLTF. CDR3 nucleotides: TGCAGCGTAAAGACGCAATCTGGGGCCAACGTCCTGACTTTC.

The rearrangement joins TRBV28 to TRBJ1-2; D not certain. The CDR3 runs 14 residues. The germline V gene encodes CDR1 MDHEN and CDR2 SYDVKM. Trimming cost V 10 bases and J 7 bases, with 22 bases left between them. The CDR3: CATYPPDQGRGYTF. CDR3 in DNA: TGTGCCACCTACCCCCCCGATCAAGGACGTGGCTACACCTTC.